These 8 T cell receptor beta chains were sequenced from one sample in a study of molecular identifiers for immune sequencing clone quantification. TCRdb passed the PCR reads through MiXCR, listing each CDR3 protein once. Found here are about 640,000 distinct CDR3 sequences, about 20% of them singletons; the top ten hold roughly 0.9%. Sequences were obtained from naive CD8+ T cells from blood, with Jurkat cell RNA spiked in. Regarding subset: FACS-sorted CD8+CD4-CCR7+CD45RA+ naive T cells. The receptors were gathered from a human donor in good health. Some libraries in this study had Jurkat cell RNA spiked in.

This clonotype was seen ten or more times. The V and J genes are TRBV4-1 and TRBJ1-5, with TRBD1 matching over 7 bases. The CDR3 loop spans 15 amino acids. Per the germline V gene, CDR1 is MGHRA and CDR2 is YSYEKL. V gave up 3 bases and J gave up 3 bases; unmatched junction bases: 5. CDR3 loop: CASSQETGPNQPQHF. In DNA form, the CDR3 reads TGCGCCAGCAGCCAGGAGACAGGGCCCAATCAGCCCCAGCATTTT.

This clonotype was recorded at least ten times. The V call is TRBV7-6, the J call TRBJ2-5, with D maybe TRBD2 (6 bases). Germline V gene lookup returns CDR1 SGHVS and CDR2 FNYEAQ. There are 15 residues in the CDR3. The V end was cut by 2 bases, the J end by 5 bases, with 15 bases between. CDR3 DNA sequence: TGTGCCAGCAGCTTAACTCTCCTCCGGGGGGAGACCCAGTACTTC. This sequence encodes CASSLTLLRGETQYF. Full variable domain (outside the CDR3, taken from reference TRBV7-6 and TRBJ2-5): GAGVSQSPRYKVTKRGQDVALRCDPISGHVSLYWYRQALGQGPEFLTYFNYEAQQDKSGLPNDRFSAERPEGSISTLTIQRTEQRDSAMYRCASSLTLLRGETQYFGPGTRLLVL.

This clonotype was detected only a few times. J is TRBJ2-7 and V is TRBV27; 8 positions match TRBD2. This CDR3 comprises 14 residues. Per the germline V gene, CDR1 is MNHEY and CDR2 is SMNVEV (reference sequence). V trimming: 5 bases; J trimming: 1 base; junction bases outside the gene matches: 4. As DNA, the CDR3 is TGTGCCAGCAGTCTAGTAGCGGGGTCCTACGAGCAGTACTTC. Its translation: CASSLVAGSYEQYF.

In this sample, this clonotype turned up many times. J is TRBJ2-3 and V is TRBV4-3; D is undetermined. Deletions cut 4 bases from V and 0 bases from J, with 17 bases between. The CDR3 is 17 residues long. Germline CDR1 LGHNA, CDR2 YSLEER. The CDR3 reads CASSPNGVTSSTDTQYF. CDR3 in DNA: TGCGCCAGCAGCCCAAATGGGGTTACCTCCAGCACAGATACGCAGTATTTT.

As for this clonotype: Just one base apart from a much larger clone, this may be a read error. The chain has TRBV29-1 and TRBJ2-7; D gene ambiguous. V gave up 4 bases and J gave up 2 bases, with 18 bases separating them. Germline-derived CDR1 and CDR2 are SQVTM and ANQGSEA. The CDR3 consists of 15 residues. CDR3 in amino acids: CSVGDEAGSAYEQYF. As DNA, the CDR3 is TGCAGCGTTGGAGACGAGGCCGGAAGTGCCTACGAGCAGTACTTC.

With respect to this clonotype: This may arise from a read error, as a much more abundant clone is one base away. No DNA is shown, since the ends of the CDR3 on it are uncertain; the CDR3 is the one TCRdb lists. The rearrangement joins TRBV20-1 to TRBJ1-2. Both ends counted, the CDR3 spans 11 residues. CDR1 and CDR2 from the germline V gene are DFQATT and SNEGSKA (reference sequence). The CDR3 reads CSATDTYGCTF.

Comment on this clonotype: This could be a read error, since a much larger clone is one nucleotide away. The chain has TRBV19 and TRBJ2-5; the match to TRBD1 covers 9 bases. The CDR3 covers 15 residues. Germline V gene lookup returns CDR1 LNHDA and CDR2 SQIVND (reference sequence). For the CDR3, the DNA is TGTGCCAGTAGTATCCTTACAGGGGGCGCCGAGACCCCGTACTTC. It specifies CASSILTGGAETPYF.

This clonotype was seen a handful of times. The chain recombines TRBV4-1 with TRBJ2-1; D remains unclear. This CDR3 spans 13 amino acids. CDR1 and CDR2 from the germline V gene are MGHRA and YSYEKL. Trimming cost V 4 bases and J 8 bases, with 12 bases left between them. CDR3 in amino acids: CASSRPPPHEQFF. In nucleotides, the CDR3 is TGCGCCAGCAGCCGGCCCCCCCCCCATGAGCAGTTCTTC.